The 22 T cell receptor beta chains below all came from one sample that was sequenced in a study of blood T cell repertoires in COVID-19. Sequencing used immunoSEQ multiplex PCR; TCRdb keeps in-frame clones, though not all of them. The sample records approximately 35,000 clones, 80% to 90% being singletons. Sequencing input: peripheral blood. The source of these receptors is a human donor in a cohort sampled during active COVID-19.

The sample holds one count of this clone. The CDR3 DNA reads as TGTGCCAGCAGCTTGGAAAGGGGAGGAGAGACCCAGTACTTC. This sequence encodes CASSLERGGETQYF. The V gene is TRBV5-6, the J gene TRBJ2-5, with D possibly being TRBD2 (6 bases). The CDR3 is 14 residues long. Trimming pared 0 bases from V and 4 bases from J, leaving 10 bases between. In germline, CDR1 is SGHDT, CDR2 YYEEEE. Complete variable domain (other parts from reference TRBV5-6 and TRBJ2-5): DAGVTQSPTHLIKTRGQQVTLRCSPKSGHDTVSWYQQALGQGPQFIFQYYEEEERQRGNFPDRFSGHQFPNYSSELNVNALLLGDSALYLCASSLERGGETQYFGPGTRLLVL.

V and J are TRBV18 and TRBJ2-1; 10 positions agree with TRBD1. The J segment lost 4 bases and the V segment lost 6 bases, leaving 24 bases of the junction unmatched. Germline lookup yields CDR1 KGHSH and CDR2 LQKENI. The CDR3 is made up of 21 amino acids. The CDR3 nucleotides read TGTGCCAGCTCGGCGGGACAGGGGTCCCTGACTTACGCGGGGGTTTACAATGAGCAGTTCTTC. The encoded protein is CASSAGQGSLTYAGVYNEQFF. The entire variable domain, with the rest obtained from reference TRBV18 and TRBJ2-1, is as follows: NAGVMQNPRHLVRRRGQEARLRCSPMKGHSHVYWYRQLPEEGLKFMVYLQKENIIDESGMPKERFSAEFPKEGPSILRIQQVVRGDSAAYFCASSAGQGSLTYAGVYNEQFFGPGTRLTVL.

This chain uses TRBV19 with TRBJ1-2, with D perhaps TRBD1 (6 bases). V gave up 7 bases and J gave up 5 bases, with 17 bases separating them. Per the germline V gene, CDR1 is LNHDA and CDR2 is SQIVND (reference sequence). The CDR3 totals 14 residues. CDR3 sequence reads: CASTPGQPWYGYTF. The CDR3 DNA follows: TGTGCCAGTACCCCTGGACAGCCTTGGTATGGCTACACCTTC. The full variable domain, with the rest looked up from reference TRBV19 and TRBJ1-2, is DGGITQSPKYLFRKEGQNVTLSCEQNLNHDAMYWYRQDPGQGLRLIYYSQIVNDFQKGDIAEGYSVSREKKESFPLTVTSAQKNPTAFYLCASTPGQPWYGYTFGSGTRLTVV.

The chain links TRBV7-2 to TRBJ2-7; 7 bases are a match to TRBD1. The CDR3 has 14 amino acids. V lost 2 bases to trimming and J lost 0 bases; unmatched junction nucleotides: 1. Germline assignment: CDR1 SGHTA and CDR2 FQGNSA. Here the CDR3 DNA reads TGTGCCAGCAGCTTACAGGGGGACTCCTACGAGCAGTACTTC. It codes for CASSLQGDSYEQYF.

This chain connects TRBV11-2 to TRBJ1-1; no clear D gene. The CDR3 runs 12 residues. Trimming removed 3 bases from V and 4 bases from J, with 6 bases in between. The V gene's germline CDR1 is SGHAT and CDR2 FQNNGV. CDR3 region: CASSFEGTEAFF. The CDR3 DNA is TGTGCCAGCAGCTTTGAGGGCACTGAAGCTTTCTTT.

V is TRBV24-1 and J is TRBJ1-1, with a possible D match to TRBD1 (6 bases). The germline V gene encodes CDR1 KGHDR and CDR2 SFDVKD. Trimming took 7 bases from V and 3 from J, leaving 11 bases between them. The CDR3 totals 13 residues. The CDR3 loop reads CATSGTPYTEAFF. The CDR3 DNA follows: TGTGCCACCAGCGGGACACCTTACACTGAAGCTTTCTTT.

This rearrangement joins TRBV10-3 to TRBJ1-2; D remains unclear. The germline gives CDR1 ENHRY, CDR2 SYGVKD. V was clipped by 4 bases and J by 1 base, with 7 bases between them. The CDR3 contains 13 residues. The CDR3 DNA reads as TGTGCCATCAGTGCGGGGATTAACTATGGCTACACCTTC. Translated, it gives CAISAGINYGYTF.

This chain connects TRBV29-1 to TRBJ2-5; maybe TRBD2 (6 bases). Germline assignment: CDR1 SQVTM and CDR2 ANQGSEA. V lost 4 bases, J lost 6 bases, and 12 bases lay in between. The CDR3 spans 12 residues. DNA of the CDR3: TGCAGCGTTGCGGAGGGCCCCAAGACCCAGTACTTC. Translation: CSVAEGPKTQYF.

This clone turned up a few times. This chain uses TRBV5-4 with TRBJ1-6; 9 bases fit TRBD1. Germline V gene data show CDR1 as SGHNT and CDR2 as YYREEE (reference sequence). The CDR3 has 19 amino acids. Trimming took 2 bases from V and 10 from J; bases not matched to a gene: 19. The CDR3 is CASSFRGAPTGGGQSPLHF. For the CDR3, the DNA is TGTGCCAGCAGCTTCCGCGGGGCTCCTACAGGGGGCGGCCAGTCACCCCTCCACTTT.

This chain links TRBV7-6 with TRBJ2-5, with D perhaps matching TRBD1 (5 bases). Trimming cost V 0 bases and J 3 bases, with 11 bases left between them. This CDR3 contains 15 residues. Germline CDR1 is SGHVS and CDR2 is FNYEAQ. The CDR3 sequence is CASSLAMGPEETQYF. The CDR3 nucleotides read TGTGCCAGCAGCTTAGCAATGGGGCCAGAAGAGACCCAGTACTTC.

The chain has TRBV30 and TRBJ1-1, with TRBD1 matching 10 bases. Germline-derived CDR1 and CDR2 are GTSNPN and SVGIG (reference sequence). CDR3 length: 14 amino acids. J gave up 4 bases and V 2 bases, and 4 bases lay outside the gene matches. CDR3 residues: CAWSSRTGGTEAFF. The CDR3 bases are TGTGCCTGGAGTTCCCGGACAGGGGGCACTGAAGCTTTCTTT.

The chain is built from TRBV19 and TRBJ2-2, with 8 positions matching TRBD1. With 6 bases clipped from V and 5 bases from J, the junction kept 5 bases outside the gene matches. This CDR3 is built from 14 residues. Germline V gives CDR1 LNHDA, CDR2 SQIVND (reference sequence). The CDR3 reads CASRQGGGTGELFF. CDR3 sequence (DNA): TGTGCCAGTAGACAGGGGGGAGGAACCGGGGAGCTGTTTTTT.

The chain is built from TRBV6-2 or TRBV6-3 and TRBJ1-1; tentative D call: TRBD1 (5 bases). The CDR3 has 13 residues. Trimming shortened V by 4 bases and J by 7 bases, and 13 bases separated the two germline ends. Germline values: CDR1 MNHEY, CDR2 SVGEGT. The CDR3 reads CASSFSGLGEAFF. DNA for the CDR3: TGTGCCAGCAGTTTTTCAGGGCTGGGTGAAGCTTTCTTT.

J is TRBJ2-7 and V is TRBV7-3, with D perhaps matching TRBD1 (6 bases). Germline V gene sequence: CDR1 SGHTA, CDR2 FQGTGA. This CDR3 is built from 15 residues. V was clipped by 2 bases and J by 6 bases, with 17 bases between them. CDR3 protein: CASSLAGAGGGEQYF. The CDR3 coding sequence is TGTGCCAGCAGCTTAGCCGGCGCTGGGGGCGGCGAGCAGTACTTC.

CDR3 sequence (DNA): TGCGCCAGCAGCTTGTTACAGGCGAACACCGGGGAGCTGTTTTTT. It codes for CASSLLQANTGELFF. The chain couples TRBV5-1 to TRBJ2-2, with D perhaps matching TRBD1 (5 bases). The CDR3 runs to 15 residues. Germline assignment: CDR1 SGHRS and CDR2 YFSETQ. V lost 1 base and J lost 0, with 7 bases in between.

The chain combines TRBV11-1 with TRBJ2-7; TRBD1 matches at 12 bases. The germline CDR1 and CDR2 sequences are SGHAT and FQDESV (reference sequence). V lost 5 bases and J lost 6; bases outside the gene matches: 5. CDR3 length: 14 amino acids. As DNA, the CDR3 is TGTGCCAGCAGCCCGGGACAGGGGGCTGGCGAGCAGTACTTC. Amino acid sequence: CASSPGQGAGEQYF.

This clone has only a few counts. The chain uses TRBV5-6 and TRBJ2-7, with 8 bases fitting TRBD1. The junction had 2 bases not matched to a gene; V was cut back by 2 bases and J by 1 base. Germline CDR1 SGHDT, CDR2 YYEEEE. The CDR3 has 14 residues. The chain's CDR3 is CASSFGQGSYEQYF. The DNA of the CDR3 is TGTGCCAGCAGCTTCGGACAGGGATCCTACGAGCAGTACTTC.

The chain is built from TRBV4-3 and TRBJ2-1; 7 bases match TRBD2. Germline values: CDR1 LGHNA, CDR2 YSLEER. The CDR3 consists of 14 residues. Trimming removed 1 base from V and 8 bases from J; junction bases left unmatched: 5. The CDR3 sequence: CASSQAGSGDEQFF. In DNA, the CDR3 is TGCGCCAGCAGCCAAGCCGGGAGCGGGGATGAGCAGTTCTTC.

J is TRBJ2-1 and V is TRBV20-1; 7 positions agree with TRBD1. Germline lookup yields CDR1 DFQATT and CDR2 SNEGSKA (reference sequence). Unmatched junction bases numbered 5, after V lost 2 bases and J lost 13 bases. This CDR3 spans 11 amino acids. CDR3 protein: CSARWAGGQFF. DNA of the CDR3: TGCAGTGCTAGATGGGCAGGGGGTCAGTTCTTC.

The chain combines TRBV21-1 with TRBJ1-3; the DNA was not used to check the table's D call, TRBD1. TRBV21-1 is assigned pseudogene status. The CDR3 spans 17 residues. CDR3 nucleotide sequence: TGTGCCAGCAGCAAAGCTGGGGGCCGCCCTCCAGGAAACACCATATATTTT. It is translated as CASSKAGGRPPGNTIYF.

This clone was observed a single time. V gene TRBV4-3 combines with J gene TRBJ1-6, with D possibly TRBD1 on 6 matching bases. V lost 0 bases to trimming and J lost 1 base, with 16 bases between them. The CDR3 consists of 19 residues. In germline, CDR1 is LGHNA, CDR2 YSLEER. CDR3 region: CASSQEGGGRRSYNSPLHF. The DNA of the CDR3 is TGCGCCAGCAGCCAAGAGGGAGGGGGGAGAAGGTCCTATAATTCACCCCTCCACTTT.

CDR3 protein: CASSQDPVELSDTQYF. CDR3 coding DNA: TGTGCCAGCAGCCAAGATCCCGTCGAACTTTCAGATACGCAGTATTTT. The chain recombines TRBV3-1 (or the pseudogene TRBV3-2) with TRBJ2-3; D is uncertain. V was clipped by 0 bases and J by 4 bases, with 14 bases between them. Germline assignment: CDR1 LGHDT and CDR2 YNNKEL (reference sequence). This CDR3 contains 16 residues.